This T cell receptor (beta chain) was recorded in a study of blood T cell repertoires in COVID-19. Across the whole study: Sample material is recorded as cDNA or gDNA derived from T cells, B-cell-depleted T cells, or PBMCs.

Clones were read by immunoSEQ multiplex PCR, and TCRdb kept only the in-frame ones, dropping some. The sample includes around 120,000 clones, over 80% of them seen just once. The V gene end was trimmed by 3 bases and the J gene end by 1 base; junction bases not matched to a gene: 5. The germline CDR1 and CDR2 sequences are SGHKS and YYEKEE (reference sequence). The CDR3 covers 16 residues. This clone was seen a single time. This clonotype was sampled from a man in his forties with active or convalescent COVID-19. Material: peripheral blood. This rearrangement joins TRBV5-5 to TRBJ1-5; 9 bases map to TRBD1. The CDR3 DNA is TGTGCCAGCAGCTCCAGGGACAGGGAGAGCAATCAGCCCCAGCATTTT. This sequence encodes CASSSRDRESNQPQHF.